Listed below are T cell receptor beta chains from one sample, sequenced in a study of PD-1 blockade in classical Hodgkin lymphoma. Measured with immunoSEQ multiplex PCR; TCRdb has only the in-frame clones, and not every one. The sample has just under 100,000 clones, approximately 88% seen once; the top ten hold 12%. The sequencing here drew on peripheral blood mononuclear cells (PBMCs), taken at baseline. These TCRs come from a human donor with classical Hodgkin lymphoma. Both conserved end residues are part of each CDR3. Fields, in order: D gene, CDR3 length, J gene, V gene, clone size, CDR3 DNA, CDR3 protein. A D gene is named only where the DNA matches it firmly. The size of a clone is reported for some rows only, either as once, few or many, or as a class for expanded clones.

d_call: .; cdr3_length: 13; j_call: TRBJ2-3; v_call: TRBV5-4; clone_size: .; cdr3_nt: TGTGCAGCGAATGGGGAGGAAACAGATACGCAGTATTTT; cdr3_aa: CAANGEETDTQYF
d_call: .; cdr3_length: 13; j_call: TRBJ1-1; v_call: TRBV19; clone_size: once; cdr3_nt: TGTGCCAGTAGTATAGGGTGGGGCGCAGAAGCTTTCTTT; cdr3_aa: CASSIGWGAEAFF
d_call: .; cdr3_length: 16; j_call: TRBJ2-7; v_call: TRBV6-5; clone_size: .; cdr3_nt: TGTGCCAGCAGTTACTCGATAGTCGGGCTAACCTACGAGCAGTACTTC; cdr3_aa: CASSYSIVGLTYEQYF
d_call: TRBD2; cdr3_length: 17; j_call: TRBJ2-7; v_call: TRBV10-2; clone_size: .; cdr3_nt: TGCGCCAGCAGTGAGTCTACGGGAGGGCTGAGAGCTTACGAGCAGTACTTC; cdr3_aa: CASSESTGGLRAYEQYF
d_call: .; cdr3_length: 13; j_call: TRBJ1-1; v_call: TRBV14; clone_size: .; cdr3_nt: TGTGCCAGCAGCCAATTTGTAGGAGGTGAAGCTTTCTTT; cdr3_aa: CASSQFVGGEAFF
d_call: .; cdr3_length: 15; j_call: TRBJ2-3; v_call: TRBV7-2; clone_size: .; cdr3_nt: TGTGCCAGCAGCCCTAGATCCGGGGGCACAGATACGCAGTATTTT; cdr3_aa: CASSPRSGGTDTQYF
d_call: .; cdr3_length: 17; j_call: TRBJ2-3; v_call: TRBV15; clone_size: .; cdr3_nt: TGTGCCACCAGCAGAGATCATCCAGGGGCGTACACAGATACGCAGTATTTT; cdr3_aa: CATSRDHPGAYTDTQYF
d_call: .; cdr3_length: 16; j_call: TRBJ2-7; v_call: TRBV2; clone_size: .; cdr3_nt: TGTGCCAGCAGTGAAGCGGGGGGACCGCCACGCTACGAGCAGTACTTC; cdr3_aa: CASSEAGGPPRYEQYF
d_call: TRBD1; cdr3_length: 14; j_call: TRBJ2-7; v_call: TRBV19; clone_size: .; cdr3_nt: TGTGCCAGTAGTCGCCGGGACAGCTCCTACGAGCAGTACTTC; cdr3_aa: CASSRRDSSYEQYF
d_call: TRBD2; cdr3_length: 13; j_call: TRBJ2-3; v_call: TRBV2; clone_size: .; cdr3_nt: TGTGCCAGCAGTCTAGCGGGGACAGATACGCAGTATTTT; cdr3_aa: CASSLAGTDTQYF
d_call: .; cdr3_length: 16; j_call: TRBJ2-1; v_call: TRBV10-3; clone_size: .; cdr3_nt: TGTGCCATCAGTGAGTCTGCAGGGAGCTCCTACAATGAGCAGTTCTTC; cdr3_aa: CAISESAGSSYNEQFF
d_call: .; cdr3_length: 16; j_call: TRBJ2-5; v_call: TRBV6-1; clone_size: few; cdr3_nt: TGTGCCAGCAGTGAAAGTGACAGTACTTACCAAGAGACCCAGTACTTC; cdr3_aa: CASSESDSTYQETQYF
d_call: .; cdr3_length: 16; j_call: TRBJ1-1; v_call: TRBV23-1; clone_size: many; cdr3_nt: TGCGCCAGCAGTCCCTTGGGGGCTTCTTTGGTGACTGAAGCTTTCTTT; cdr3_aa: CASSPLGASLVTEAFF
d_call: .; cdr3_length: 12; j_call: TRBJ2-1; v_call: TRBV30; clone_size: .; cdr3_nt: TGTGCCTGGTCCGCGAATAGGAATGAGCAGTTCTTC; cdr3_aa: CAWSANRNEQFF
d_call: .; cdr3_length: 12; j_call: TRBJ1-4; v_call: TRBV28; clone_size: few; cdr3_nt: TGTGCCAGCAGGTTACGACATGAAAAACTGTTTTTT; cdr3_aa: CASRLRHEKLFF
d_call: TRBD2; cdr3_length: 15; j_call: TRBJ2-1; v_call: TRBV7-8; clone_size: .; cdr3_nt: TGTGCCAGCAGCTTGCGGGAGCTTTCATTGAATGAGCAGTTCTTC; cdr3_aa: CASSLRELSLNEQFF
d_call: TRBD2; cdr3_length: 15; j_call: TRBJ2-1; v_call: TRBV18; clone_size: .; cdr3_nt: TGTGCCAGCTCCCTCACTAGCGTTACCTACAATGAGCAGTTCTTC; cdr3_aa: CASSLTSVTYNEQFF
d_call: TRBD1; cdr3_length: 14; j_call: TRBJ2-5; v_call: TRBV27; clone_size: .; cdr3_nt: TGTGCCAGCAGACCGACAGGGGTCCAAGAGACCCAGTACTTC; cdr3_aa: CASRPTGVQETQYF
d_call: TRBD2; cdr3_length: 17; j_call: TRBJ2-3; v_call: TRBV5-1; clone_size: .; cdr3_nt: TGCGCCAGCAGCTTGGTGGGGGCTAGCGGGAGGGCCGATACGCAGTATTTT; cdr3_aa: CASSLVGASGRADTQYF
d_call: .; cdr3_length: 15; j_call: TRBJ1-4; v_call: TRBV28; clone_size: .; cdr3_nt: TGTGCCAGCAGCGGGGGGGGTCCAACTAATGAAAAACTGTTTTTT; cdr3_aa: CASSGGGPTNEKLFF
d_call: .; cdr3_length: 13; j_call: TRBJ1-1; v_call: TRBV10-3; clone_size: .; cdr3_nt: TGTGCCATCAGTGAGTCGACAGCCACTGAAGCTTTCTTT; cdr3_aa: CAISESTATEAFF
d_call: .; cdr3_length: 13; j_call: TRBJ1-2; v_call: TRBV19; clone_size: .; cdr3_nt: TGTGCCAGTAGTATTTCAGGGCCAAATGGCTACACCTTC; cdr3_aa: CASSISGPNGYTF
d_call: .; cdr3_length: 19; j_call: TRBJ2-6; v_call: TRBV5-1; clone_size: .; cdr3_nt: TGCGCCAGCAGCCCGATCCGACAGTTCCGAGCCTCTGGGGCCAACGTCCTGACTTTC; cdr3_aa: CASSPIRQFRASGANVLTF
d_call: .; cdr3_length: 15; j_call: TRBJ2-7; v_call: TRBV6-6; clone_size: .; cdr3_nt: TGTGCCAGCAGCTGGGGCGTGGCCCTCGGCTACGAGCAGTACTTC; cdr3_aa: CASSWGVALGYEQYF
d_call: .; cdr3_length: 14; j_call: TRBJ1-2; v_call: TRBV28; clone_size: .; cdr3_nt: TGTGCCAGCACCCTGACAGGAACTAACTATGGCTACACCTTC; cdr3_aa: CASTLTGTNYGYTF
d_call: .; cdr3_length: 16; j_call: TRBJ2-1; v_call: TRBV11-1; clone_size: .; cdr3_nt: TGTGCCAGCAGCTTCCGTAGGCAGGGAAAGTACAATGAGCAGTTCTTC; cdr3_aa: CASSFRRQGKYNEQFF
d_call: .; cdr3_length: 12; j_call: TRBJ1-1; v_call: TRBV2; clone_size: .; cdr3_nt: TGTGCCAGCTGGGACGGTTTCACTGAAGCTTTCTTT; cdr3_aa: CASWDGFTEAFF
d_call: .; cdr3_length: 14; j_call: TRBJ1-2; v_call: TRBV5-6; clone_size: .; cdr3_nt: TGTGCCAGCAGCCTGGACGGATCTAACTATGGCTACACCTTC; cdr3_aa: CASSLDGSNYGYTF
d_call: TRBD2; cdr3_length: 15; j_call: TRBJ2-1; v_call: TRBV14; clone_size: .; cdr3_nt: TGTGCCAGCAGCCAAGCCGGGGTAGCGGGGCGGGAGCAGTTCTTC; cdr3_aa: CASSQAGVAGREQFF
d_call: .; cdr3_length: 14; j_call: TRBJ2-7; v_call: TRBV28; clone_size: .; cdr3_nt: TGTGCCAGCAGGGGTGGGGGGAACCCCTACGAGCAGTACTTC; cdr3_aa: CASRGGGNPYEQYF
d_call: .; cdr3_length: 16; j_call: TRBJ2-1; v_call: TRBV12-5; clone_size: .; cdr3_nt: TGTGCTAGTGGTTTGCCCCTTGGGGGAGATAGAAATGAGCAGTTCTTC; cdr3_aa: CASGLPLGGDRNEQFF
d_call: .; cdr3_length: 14; j_call: TRBJ2-7; v_call: TRBV18; clone_size: .; cdr3_nt: TGTGCCAGCTCACCCCTCTCTGAGGCCCACGAGCAGTACTTC; cdr3_aa: CASSPLSEAHEQYF
d_call: .; cdr3_length: 15; j_call: TRBJ1-1; v_call: TRBV19; clone_size: .; cdr3_nt: TGTGCCAGTACCCTTGCCGGGGGTTGGTACACTGAAGCTTTCTTT; cdr3_aa: CASTLAGGWYTEAFF
d_call: .; cdr3_length: 13; j_call: TRBJ2-2; v_call: TRBV27; clone_size: medium-sized; cdr3_nt: TGTGCCAGCAGTGTGACAGTTGCCGGGGAGCTGTTTTTT; cdr3_aa: CASSVTVAGELFF
d_call: TRBD1; cdr3_length: 13; j_call: TRBJ2-1; v_call: TRBV10-3; clone_size: .; cdr3_nt: TGTGCCGTAATGACAGGGGTATACAATGAGCAGTTCTTC; cdr3_aa: CAVMTGVYNEQFF
d_call: TRBD1; cdr3_length: 15; j_call: TRBJ2-1; v_call: TRBV5-1; clone_size: .; cdr3_nt: TGCGCCAGCAGCTTCACAGGGGGTCCCTACAATGAGCAGTTCTTC; cdr3_aa: CASSFTGGPYNEQFF
d_call: TRBD2; cdr3_length: 14; j_call: TRBJ2-7; v_call: TRBV28; clone_size: .; cdr3_nt: TGTGCCAGCAGTTTGGGCGGGAGCAAATACGAGCAGTACTTC; cdr3_aa: CASSLGGSKYEQYF
d_call: TRBD1; cdr3_length: 13; j_call: TRBJ2-1; v_call: TRBV7-9; clone_size: .; cdr3_nt: TGTGCCAGCAGCTTCACAGGGGGCAATGAGCAGTTCTTC; cdr3_aa: CASSFTGGNEQFF
d_call: .; cdr3_length: 11; j_call: TRBJ2-7; v_call: TRBV10-3; clone_size: .; cdr3_nt: TGTGCCATCAGTATTAGCCACGAGCAGTACTTC; cdr3_aa: CAISISHEQYF
d_call: .; cdr3_length: 13; j_call: TRBJ2-6; v_call: TRBV5-1; clone_size: .; cdr3_nt: TGCGCCAGCAGCTTGTGGGGGGCCAACGTCCTGACTTTC; cdr3_aa: CASSLWGANVLTF
d_call: .; cdr3_length: 13; j_call: TRBJ1-1; v_call: TRBV10-3; clone_size: .; cdr3_nt: TGTGCCATCAGTGAGAAGGACAACACTGAAGCTTTCTTT; cdr3_aa: CAISEKDNTEAFF
d_call: .; cdr3_length: 16; j_call: TRBJ1-5; v_call: TRBV10-3; clone_size: .; cdr3_nt: TGTGCCATCAGTGAGTCGCCAGATTATAGCAATCAGCCCCAGCATTTT; cdr3_aa: CAISESPDYSNQPQHF
d_call: TRBD2; cdr3_length: 16; j_call: TRBJ2-7; v_call: TRBV5-4; clone_size: once; cdr3_nt: TGTGCCAGCAGCCGCGGGACTAGCGGGAGTTCCTACGAGCAGTACTTC; cdr3_aa: CASSRGTSGSSYEQYF
d_call: .; cdr3_length: 16; j_call: TRBJ1-1; v_call: TRBV7-6; clone_size: .; cdr3_nt: TGTGCCAGCAGCTTAGTTCGGGGGAATAGACACACTGAAGCTTTCTTT; cdr3_aa: CASSLVRGNRHTEAFF
d_call: TRBD2; cdr3_length: 17; j_call: TRBJ2-2; v_call: TRBV7-6; clone_size: .; cdr3_nt: TGTGCCAGCAGCTTAGTTCCTAGCGGGAGGCCTGGCGGGGAGCTGTTTTTT; cdr3_aa: CASSLVPSGRPGGELFF
d_call: TRBD2; cdr3_length: 14; j_call: TRBJ2-2; v_call: TRBV11-3; clone_size: .; cdr3_nt: TGTGCCAGCAGCGGGGGGGCGAACACCGGGGAGCTGTTTTTT; cdr3_aa: CASSGGANTGELFF
d_call: TRBD2; cdr3_length: 15; j_call: TRBJ2-1; v_call: TRBV19; clone_size: once; cdr3_nt: TGTGCCAGTAGTAGCGGGAGGGCCGGGAGCAATGAGCAGTTCTTC; cdr3_aa: CASSSGRAGSNEQFF
d_call: TRBD1; cdr3_length: 14; j_call: TRBJ2-7; v_call: TRBV7-2; clone_size: .; cdr3_nt: TGTGCCAGCAGCCGCCTCCACAGGGGCGGATGGCAGTACTTC; cdr3_aa: CASSRLHRGGWQYF
d_call: TRBD1; cdr3_length: 15; j_call: TRBJ2-7; v_call: TRBV5-5; clone_size: once; cdr3_nt: TGTGCCAGCAGCTTTTTTAAGGGGGCGAGTTACGAGCAGTACTTC; cdr3_aa: CASSFFKGASYEQYF
d_call: .; cdr3_length: 13; j_call: TRBJ2-5; v_call: TRBV7-2; clone_size: .; cdr3_nt: TGTGCCAGCAGCATACTAGTCCAAGAGACCCAGTACTTC; cdr3_aa: CASSILVQETQYF
d_call: TRBD1; cdr3_length: 13; j_call: TRBJ1-1; v_call: TRBV11-2; clone_size: .; cdr3_nt: TGTGCCAGCAGCTTATTGGGACAGGGGGAAGCTTTCTTT; cdr3_aa: CASSLLGQGEAFF
d_call: TRBD1; cdr3_length: 13; j_call: TRBJ1-2; v_call: TRBV27; clone_size: .; cdr3_nt: TGTGCCAGCAGCCAGTCGGGACAGGGGGCGTTTACCTTC; cdr3_aa: CASSQSGQGAFTF
d_call: TRBD1; cdr3_length: 16; j_call: TRBJ2-6; v_call: TRBV28; clone_size: .; cdr3_nt: TGTGCCAGCAGTCCCGGGACAGGGGCTGGGGCCAACGTCCTGACTTTC; cdr3_aa: CASSPGTGAGANVLTF